This record covers a single T cell receptor (beta chain). V trimming: 3 bases; J trimming: 5 bases; junction bases outside the gene matches: 5. The CDR3 consists of 15 residues. From germline, CDR1 is MNHEY and CDR2 SMNVEV (reference sequence). The data originate from a study of T cells in Graves' hyperthyroidism and ophthalmopathy. The source material, RNA transcripts, was used to amplify TCR beta CDR3 regions. Researchers ran a first-round RT-PCR on the TCR CDR3 using the HTBI primer set. Each CDR3 protein is one row after TCRdb ran MiXCR on the multiplex PCR reads. In the table there are more than 300,000 distinct CDR3 sequences, about 15% of which are singletons. Not enrolled were patients with uncontrolled infection, other autoimmune disease, pregnancy or lactation.

V usage is TRBV27 and J usage is TRBJ2-1; the match to TRBD2 covers 9 bases. The receptor was isolated from a young woman with Graves' hyperthyroidism that later progressed to Graves' ophthalmopathy. The sample consisted of blood. CDR3 in amino acids: CASSLEAGGNNEQFF. For the CDR3, the DNA is TGTGCCAGCAGTTTGGAAGCGGGAGGTAACAATGAGCAGTTCTTC.